This T cell receptor beta chain is from a study of CD8 T cells in Susac syndrome. With random hexamers, roughly 0.45 to 1 ug RNA was reverse transcribed. Amplification of TCR beta CDR3 across 54 Vbeta and 13 Jbeta was performed with immunoSEQ multiplex PCR. TCRdb independently ran MiXCR on the immunoSEQ multiplex PCR reads; one entry per CDR3 protein. The profile covers 120,000 to 150,000 distinct CDR3 sequences, with approximately 96% appearing a single time and 0.095% to 0.14% taken by the ten largest. CD8+ and CD4+ T cells from blood underwent TCR beta sequencing. Each multiple sclerosis control was a treatment-naive patient with relapsing-remitting disease that was either stable or active. The CD8+ and CD4+ T cells were isolated magnetically using a negative isolation approach, whereas the TEMRA cells were enriched by FACS. V lost 3 bases and J 5 bases, leaving 11 bases between the germline ends. The CDR3 is 12 amino acids. In germline, CDR1 is SQVTM, CDR2 ANQGSEA.

The sample was CD4+ T cells from PBMCs. The chain is built from TRBV29-1 and TRBJ2-7; D gene uncertain. This clonotype was sampled from a human donor with multiple sclerosis. CDR3 DNA sequence: TGCAGCGTTGAGGGCAGGCTGAACGAGCAGTACTTC. Its protein product is CSVEGRLNEQYF.